The 20 T cell receptor beta chains reported below all come from one sample, sequenced in a study of blood T cell repertoires in COVID-19. Generated by immunoSEQ multiplex PCR, the TCRdb table keeps only in-frame clones and is missing some. The sample has 150,000 to 200,000 clones; roughly 85% are singletons. The sequenced sample was peripheral blood. The source of these receptors is a man in his fifties with active or convalescent COVID-19.

The chain uses TRBV4-1 and TRBJ1-1, with 9 bases identical to TRBD1. The CDR3 totals 14 residues. Trimming cost V 3 bases and J 5 bases; bases outside gene matches: 4. Germline CDR1 is MGHRA and CDR2 is YSYEKL. The DNA for the CDR3 is TGCGCCAGCAGCCAGGGACAGGGAGGAACTGAAGCTTTCTTT. Translating gives CASSQGQGGTEAFF.

V is TRBV27 and J is TRBJ1-6, with D unresolved. The CDR3 length is 14 residues. Looked up from germline, CDR1 is MNHEY and CDR2 is SMNVEV (reference sequence). Trimming took off 3 bases at V and 7 bases at J, with 10 bases between the two ends. Written as DNA, the CDR3 is TGTGCCAGCAGTTTTCCGCAGGAAAATTCACCCCTCCACTTT. Translated: CASSFPQENSPLHF.

This chain links TRBV19 with TRBJ1-1; 8 nucleotides align to TRBD1. The CDR3 is 14 residues long. J gave up 3 bases and V 7 bases, and 7 bases lay outside the gene matches. Germline values: CDR1 LNHDA, CDR2 SQIVND (reference sequence). The CDR3 DNA sequence: TGTGCCAGTACTACGACAGGGGTCTACACTGAAGCTTTCTTT. Protein: CASTTTGVYTEAFF. The variable domain in full, with the rest retrieved from reference TRBV19 and TRBJ1-1, is DGGITQSPKYLFRKEGQNVTLSCEQNLNHDAMYWYRQDPGQGLRLIYYSQIVNDFQKGDIAEGYSVSREKKESFPLTVTSAQKNPTAFYLCASTTTGVYTEAFFGQGTRLTVV.

The V call is TRBV4-3, the J call TRBJ2-7; 9 bases map to TRBD1. V lost 3 bases and J lost 4; bases outside the gene matches: 7. The germline V gene has CDR1 LGHNA and CDR2 YSLEER. The CDR3 contains 15 residues. CDR3 sequence: CASSQRRTGVYEQYF. CDR3 nucleotides: TGCGCCAGCAGCCAGAGGAGGACAGGGGTATACGAGCAGTACTTC.

The DNA of the CDR3 is TGTGCCAGTAGTATAGGAGTAGAGCGGGGTTACGAGCAGTACTTC. Its translation is CASSIGVERGYEQYF. J is TRBJ2-7 and V is TRBV19, with 7 positions matching TRBD2. CDR1 and CDR2 (germline): LNHDA, SQIVND (reference sequence). The V and J ends lost 1 base and 4 bases, in that order; junction bases with no gene match: 7. The CDR3 has 15 amino acids.

The chain employs TRBV7-9 and TRBJ2-3; D is unclear. Germline-derived CDR1 and CDR2 are SEHNR and FQNEAQ (reference sequence). V shed 6 bases and J shed 3 bases, with 4 bases lying between them. The CDR3 is 11 amino acids. The CDR3 here is CASSYTDTQYF. The CDR3 bases are TGTGCCAGCAGTTATACAGATACGCAGTATTTT.

This chain connects TRBV30 to TRBJ2-7; weak D call: TRBD1 (6 bases). CDR1 is GTSNPN, CDR2 SVGIG, per germline (reference sequence). The CDR3 totals 14 residues. V was pared by 4 bases and J by 0 bases, with 13 bases between. The CDR3 loop is CAWKAQDSSYEQYF. CDR3 DNA sequence: TGTGCCTGGAAAGCTCAGGACAGCTCCTACGAGCAGTACTTC.

V gene TRBV5-1 combines with J gene TRBJ1-6, with 7 bases lining up with TRBD1. V gave up 4 bases and J gave up 5 bases; unmatched junction bases: 3. Germline CDR1 is SGHRS and CDR2 is YFSETQ. This CDR3 spans 14 amino acids. The CDR3 loop reads CASSPDRDNSPLHF. Written as DNA, the CDR3 is TGCGCCAGCAGCCCCGACAGGGATAATTCACCCCTCCACTTT.

The chain couples TRBV7-2 to TRBJ2-3; 13 nucleotides line up with TRBD2. CDR1 SGHTA and CDR2 FQGNSA come from the germline V gene. V trimming: 5 bases; J trimming: 1 base; junction bases outside the gene matches: 6. The CDR3 totals 17 residues. CDR3 DNA: TGTGCCAGCAGCACCTGGACTAGCGGGGGACGCACAGATACGCAGTATTTT. Amino acid sequence: CASSTWTSGGRTDTQYF.

The genes are TRBV7-6 and TRBJ2-1, with 9 bases matching TRBD2. V lost 0 bases to trimming and J lost 6 bases; unmatched junction nucleotides: 3. The CDR3 is 15 amino acids. Germline V gene data show CDR1 as SGHVS and CDR2 as FNYEAQ. The CDR3 region has the DNA TGTGCCAGCAGCTTAGCTAGCGGGGGAGGCAATGAGCAGTTCTTC. Residues: CASSLASGGGNEQFF.

This clone has just a few counts. Different DNA sequences within this sample yield the same CDR3. The gene calls are TRBV2 and TRBJ1-2; possibly TRBD1 for D (5 bases). V lost 4 bases, J lost 4 bases, and 10 bases lay in between. The germline CDR1 and CDR2 sequences are SNHLY and FYNNEI. This CDR3 spans 13 amino acids. The CDR3, as DNA: TGTGCCAGCAGTGGGCAGGGTACCTATGGCTACACCTTC. Encoded protein: CASSGQGTYGYTF.

Here the CDR3 DNA reads TGTGCCAGCAGCGAGAGCGGGGGGTACTACAATGAGCAGTTCTTC. This translates into CASSESGGYYNEQFF. The chain couples TRBV7-2 to TRBJ2-1, with 9 bases that match TRBD2. CDR3 length equals 15 residues. CDR1 is SGHTA, CDR2 FQGNSA, per germline. With 5 bases clipped from V and 3 bases from J, the junction kept 5 bases outside the gene matches.

The chain joins TRBV4-1 to TRBJ1-1, with 9 bases lining up with TRBD1. The CDR3 length is 18 residues. V gave up 1 base and J gave up 1 base; unmatched junction bases: 10. CDR1 is MGHRA and CDR2 is YSYEKL in the germline V gene. CDR3 residues: CASSQGHPGQGSNTEAFF. CDR3 nucleotide sequence: TGCGCCAGCAGCCAAGGGCATCCGGGACAGGGTTCGAACACTGAAGCTTTCTTT.

The genes are TRBV6-5 and TRBJ2-5; 8 bases agree with TRBD2. J gave up 2 bases and V 6 bases, and 8 bases lay outside the gene matches. Per the germline V gene, CDR1 is MNHEY and CDR2 is SVGAGI. The CDR3 totals 15 residues. The CDR3 region is CASRYGLAEQETQYF. CDR3 nucleotides: TGTGCCAGCAGGTACGGACTAGCAGAACAAGAGACCCAGTACTTC.

The genes are TRBV5-4 and TRBJ1-5, with 7 bases that match TRBD1. Germline CDR1 and CDR2: SGHNT and YYREEE (reference sequence). With V trimmed by 0 bases and J by 2 bases, 5 bases remained unmatched. The length of the CDR3 is 16 residues. Here the CDR3 DNA reads TGTGCCAGCAGCTTGGGGGGCCAGGGGGGCAATCAGCCCCAGCATTTT. This sequence encodes CASSLGGQGGNQPQHF.

The chain combines TRBV11-2 with TRBJ1-2; no definite D call. CDR1 SGHAT and CDR2 FQNNGV come from the germline V gene. V gave up 5 bases and J gave up 1 base, with 5 bases separating them. This CDR3 is 12 amino acids long. CDR3 bases: TGTGCCAGCAGCCACGGTAACTATGGCTACACCTTC. It encodes CASSHGNYGYTF.

J is TRBJ2-7 and V is TRBV4-2; 9 bases align to TRBD1. The CDR3 runs to 14 residues. Germline values: CDR1 LGHNA, CDR2 YNFKEQ. V gave up 1 base and J gave up 11 bases; unmatched junction bases: 9. The CDR3 DNA sequence: TGTGCCAGCAGCCAAGCCGTTGAACGGACAGGGGAGTACTTC. Residues: CASSQAVERTGEYF.

The CDR3 loop is CASTPARRANTEAFF. CDR3 nucleotides: TGTGCCAGTACCCCAGCCAGGAGGGCGAACACTGAAGCTTTCTTT. This chain joins TRBV19 and TRBJ1-1; no clear D. The CDR3 sequence is 15 residues long. Germline V lookup: CDR1 LNHDA, CDR2 SQIVND (reference sequence). The V gene lost 7 bases and the J gene lost 1 base, with 16 bases spanning the gap. Combining the CDR3 with reference TRBV19 and TRBJ1-1 gives the whole variable domain DGGITQSPKYLFRKEGQNVTLSCEQNLNHDAMYWYRQDPGQGLRLIYYSQIVNDFQKGDIAEGYSVSREKKESFPLTVTSAQKNPTAFYLCASTPARRANTEAFFGQGTRLTVV.

V is TRBV14 and J is TRBJ2-3; 7 positions agree with TRBD2. The CDR3 loop spans 15 amino acids. Per the germline V gene, CDR1 is SGHDN and CDR2 is FVKESK. Trimming cost V 2 bases and J 3 bases; bases outside gene matches: 5. CDR3 protein: CASSQQAGSTDTQYF. Here the CDR3 DNA reads TGTGCCAGCAGCCAACAAGCGGGGTCTACAGATACGCAGTATTTT.

The V and J genes are TRBV29-1 and TRBJ2-5, with 12 bases lining up with TRBD1. Germline V lookup: CDR1 SQVTM, CDR2 ANQGSEA. V was pared by 4 bases and J by 6 bases, with 12 bases of the junction left unmatched. CDR3 size: 16 residues. CDR3 region: CSVARGGTGGEKTQYF. CDR3 DNA: TGCAGCGTTGCAAGGGGCGGGACAGGGGGCGAAAAGACCCAGTACTTC.